Listed below are T cell receptor beta chains from one sample, sequenced in a study of Graves' ophthalmopathy and Graves' hyperthyroidism. TCRdb re-called the multiplex PCR reads through MiXCR, storing one row per CDR3 protein. The sample carries 300,000 to 500,000 distinct CDR3 sequences, approximately 15% recorded once. Sample: peripheral blood. These receptors all come from a woman under 30 with stable Graves' hyperthyroidism. Each CDR3 is given with its conserved first and last residue. Expanded clones are given a class, and other clones once, few, many or no size at all.

len: 15; abundance: many; v_gene: TRBV13; j_gene: TRBJ2-5; CDR3aa: CASSALEVHRETQYF
len: 16; abundance: many; v_gene: TRBV20-1; j_gene: TRBJ1-2; CDR3aa: CSAKSVAGQGETGYTF
len: 15; abundance: -; v_gene: TRBV27; j_gene: TRBJ1-2; CDR3aa: CASRDREESNYGYTF
len: 15; abundance: many; v_gene: TRBV6-5; j_gene: TRBJ1-1; CDR3aa: CASRLGQGAHTEAFF
len: 14; abundance: many; v_gene: TRBV11-2; j_gene: TRBJ1-5; CDR3aa: CASSLDRWTQPQHF
len: 14; abundance: many; v_gene: TRBV6-5; j_gene: TRBJ1-1; CDR3aa: CASSYPGGNTEAFF
len: 16; abundance: -; v_gene: TRBV18; j_gene: TRBJ1-6; CDR3aa: CASSQTGSSYNSPLHF
len: 14; abundance: many; v_gene: TRBV6-1; j_gene: TRBJ1-5; CDR3aa: CASSEMGGNQPQHF
len: 15; abundance: many; v_gene: TRBV7-2; j_gene: TRBJ1-1; CDR3aa: CASGKDRAMNTEAFF
len: 16; abundance: many; v_gene: TRBV7-9; j_gene: TRBJ2-7; CDR3aa: CASSLGGQGGYYEQYF
len: 13; abundance: many; v_gene: TRBV6-2/TRBV6-3; j_gene: TRBJ1-1; CDR3aa: CASSYWGQTEAFF
len: 14; abundance: -; v_gene: TRBV14; j_gene: TRBJ1-1; CDR3aa: CASRRASLETEAFF
len: 14; abundance: many; v_gene: TRBV9; j_gene: TRBJ1-2; CDR3aa: CASSVEGRGYGYTF
len: 13; abundance: many; v_gene: TRBV6-1; j_gene: TRBJ2-5; CDR3aa: CASTRGVSETQYF
len: 13; abundance: many; v_gene: TRBV12-3/TRBV12-4; j_gene: TRBJ2-7; CDR3aa: CASSSSVGREQYF
len: 12; abundance: many; v_gene: TRBV2; j_gene: TRBJ2-7; CDR3aa: CASSDALEKQYF
len: 15; abundance: -; v_gene: TRBV7-3; j_gene: TRBJ2-2; CDR3aa: CASSLTAGGAGELFF
len: 16; abundance: many; v_gene: TRBV20-1; j_gene: TRBJ1-5; CDR3aa: CSARDGKGHPNQPQHF
len: 15; abundance: many; v_gene: TRBV5-1; j_gene: TRBJ1-1; CDR3aa: CASSLDAGRNTEAFF
len: 13; abundance: many; v_gene: TRBV2; j_gene: TRBJ1-1; CDR3aa: CASTTGISTEAFF
len: 13; abundance: many; v_gene: TRBV18; j_gene: TRBJ1-2; CDR3aa: CASSVDSSYGYTF
len: 18; abundance: many; v_gene: TRBV4-1; j_gene: TRBJ1-5; CDR3aa: CASSHGTGGLISNQPQHF
len: 14; abundance: many; v_gene: TRBV19; j_gene: TRBJ1-1; CDR3aa: CASSMGLGGLEAFF
len: 12; abundance: -; v_gene: TRBV11-2; j_gene: TRBJ2-5; CDR3aa: CASSSDWETQYF
len: 16; abundance: -; v_gene: TRBV6-1; j_gene: TRBJ2-6; CDR3aa: CASSEPVISGANVLTF
len: 14; abundance: many; v_gene: TRBV25-1; j_gene: TRBJ2-7; CDR3aa: CASSEYKGSDEQYF
len: 12; abundance: many; v_gene: TRBV6-1; j_gene: TRBJ2-3; CDR3aa: CASRRRGDTQYF
len: 13; abundance: -; v_gene: TRBV12-3/TRBV12-4; j_gene: TRBJ1-5; CDR3aa: CASSLTANQAQHF
len: 14; abundance: many; v_gene: TRBV2; j_gene: TRBJ2-7; CDR3aa: CASSDTAGSYEQYF
len: 14; abundance: few; v_gene: TRBV12-3/TRBV12-4; j_gene: TRBJ2-5; CDR3aa: CASSWDRAGETQYF
len: 15; abundance: many; v_gene: TRBV24-1; j_gene: TRBJ2-7; CDR3aa: CATSDSADGAYEQYF
len: 16; abundance: many; v_gene: TRBV10-1; j_gene: TRBJ1-1; CDR3aa: CASSEPGTEGNTEAFF
len: 17; abundance: many; v_gene: TRBV7-2; j_gene: TRBJ2-5; CDR3aa: CASSLWRLAGGGETQYF
len: 11; abundance: -; v_gene: TRBV6-1; j_gene: TRBJ1-2; CDR3aa: CATARDYGYTF
len: 14; abundance: many; v_gene: TRBV5-1; j_gene: TRBJ1-2; CDR3aa: CASSLGQSNYGYTF
len: 17; abundance: many; v_gene: TRBV6-1; j_gene: TRBJ2-7; CDR3aa: CASSERRGTSAFYEQYF
len: 13; abundance: -; v_gene: TRBV24-1; j_gene: TRBJ1-2; CDR3aa: CATRTVPNYGYTF
len: 15; abundance: many; v_gene: TRBV12-3/TRBV12-4; j_gene: TRBJ1-2; CDR3aa: CASSQQGFVPLGYTF
len: 13; abundance: many; v_gene: TRBV27; j_gene: TRBJ2-7; CDR3aa: CASARTATYEQYF
len: 20; abundance: many; v_gene: TRBV20-1; j_gene: TRBJ1-1; CDR3aa: CSATRFSRRRDSWWNTEAFF
len: 16; abundance: many; v_gene: TRBV6-1; j_gene: TRBJ1-3; CDR3aa: CASSLQSTVRRNTIYF
len: 16; abundance: many; v_gene: TRBV10-3; j_gene: TRBJ1-3; CDR3aa: CAISETGTNSGNTIYF
len: 15; abundance: many; v_gene: TRBV20-1; j_gene: TRBJ2-4; CDR3aa: CSAGGTTGNMNIQYF
len: 12; abundance: many; v_gene: TRBV6-1; j_gene: TRBJ1-6; CDR3aa: CASSRINSPLHF
len: 13; abundance: many; v_gene: TRBV19; j_gene: TRBJ1-2; CDR3aa: CASSPYQNYGYTF
len: 17; abundance: many; v_gene: TRBV20-1; j_gene: TRBJ1-1; CDR3aa: CSARVVPSGHPNTEAFF
len: 15; abundance: -; v_gene: TRBV9; j_gene: TRBJ2-6; CDR3aa: CASSLPGTGANVLTF
len: 13; abundance: many; v_gene: TRBV27; j_gene: TRBJ1-2; CDR3aa: CASSRQGTYGYTF
len: 15; abundance: many; v_gene: TRBV10-3; j_gene: TRBJ1-1; CDR3aa: CAISDVGALNTEAFF
len: 15; abundance: many; v_gene: TRBV5-1; j_gene: TRBJ2-2; CDR3aa: CASSLAHTNTGELFF
len: 15; abundance: many; v_gene: TRBV6-1; j_gene: TRBJ1-2; CDR3aa: CASSVTGTSLYGYTF
len: 17; abundance: many; v_gene: TRBV6-1; j_gene: TRBJ2-2; CDR3aa: CASSEVSGGSNTGELFF
len: 15; abundance: many; v_gene: TRBV25-1; j_gene: TRBJ2-7; CDR3aa: CASSEVRTEAYEQYF
len: 15; abundance: many; v_gene: TRBV6-5; j_gene: TRBJ2-5; CDR3aa: CASSSTAGTLGTQYF
len: 16; abundance: few; v_gene: TRBV4-1; j_gene: TRBJ2-7; CDR3aa: CASSQAWTSGAYEQYF
len: 14; abundance: -; v_gene: TRBV7-3; j_gene: TRBJ1-2; CDR3aa: CASSLTVGGEGYAF
len: 13; abundance: -; v_gene: TRBV12-3/TRBV12-4; j_gene: TRBJ1-2; CDR3aa: CASSLGGYHGYTF
len: 11; abundance: many; v_gene: TRBV2; j_gene: TRBJ2-7; CDR3aa: CASKKGVEQYF
len: 16; abundance: -; v_gene: TRBV11-1; j_gene: TRBJ1-1; CDR3aa: CASSRRRGAMNTEAFF